This T cell receptor (beta chain) appears in the sequencing data of a study of CD8 T cells in ankylosing spondylitis. This CDR3 is built from 14 residues. V lost 1 base to trimming and J lost 3 bases; unmatched junction nucleotides: 2. Looked up from germline, CDR1 is SQVTM and CDR2 is ANQGSEA. TCRdb recomputed calls from the 5' RACE reads with MiXCR, one row per CDR3 protein. The sample carries roughly 170,000 distinct CDR3 sequences, just over 9.5% recorded once. Only a few counts were recorded for this clonotype. The sequence was collected from a female donor with ankylosing spondylitis or in good health (not recorded which). Sequencing input: blood, either unsorted or a sorted T cell fraction (not recorded which). The chain couples TRBV29-1 to TRBJ2-3; 9 bases are shared with TRBD2. CDR3 DNA sequence: TGCAGCGTTGAAGGGGCGGGAGGGACAGATACGCAGTATTTT. Translation: CSVEGAGGTDTQYF.